This TCR beta chain was found in a study of cytomegalovirus exposure and HLA in healthy donors. Study conclusions and caveats: The later analysis indicated that the majority of CMV-associated TCR beta chains appeared HLA-restricted. Among the CMV-associated chains, a few were confirmed in vitro as specific for CMV antigens. A later analysis linked a missense DCLRE1C variant to TCR beta V- and J-gene trimming.

PCR involved 60 Vbeta and 13 Jbeta primers. Assay: immunoSEQ multiplex PCR; the TCRdb copy retains only in-frame clones and omits some. The repertoire holds fewer than 90,000 clones, 75% to 90% seen once, with approximately 7% in the top ten. A word on this clone: Its target is unknown.

This receptor was taken from a human donor in good health. Sequenced material: PBMCs.

The chain's CDR3 is CASSLGTRATGELFF. The CDR3 bases are TGTGCCAGCAGCTTGGGGACTAGGGCCACCGGGGAGCTGTTTTTT. V usage is TRBV5-4 and J usage is TRBJ2-2; 7 positions agree with TRBD2. V shed 0 bases and J 4 bases; nucleotides not matched to a gene: 3. Germline CDR1 is SGHNT and CDR2 is YYREEE (reference sequence). The CDR3 has 15 residues. The full variable domain, its missing parts supplied by reference TRBV5-4 and TRBJ2-2, is ETGVTQSPTHLIKTRGQQVTLRCSSQSGHNTVSWYQQALGQGPQFIFQYYREEENGRGNFPPRFSGLQFPNYSSELNVNALELDDSALYLCASSLGTRATGELFFGEGSRLTVL.